This is a list of T cell receptor beta chains from one sample in a study of chemoradiotherapy in HPV16-positive cancers. Generated by immunoSEQ multiplex PCR, the TCRdb table keeps only in-frame clones and is missing some. The sample carries about 67,000 clones, about nine tenths recorded once. The input for sequencing was blood, taken from a patient who underwent chemoradiotherapy. These receptors were taken from a human donor with HPV-associated anogenital cancer. Each CDR3 is given with its conserved first and last residue. A D gene is named only where the DNA matches it firmly. Size tells how often a clone was seen (once, few, many) or the class of an expanded clone, and some rows leave it out.

TRBJ1-2	-	once	TRBV29-1	CSILEGYTF	TGCAGCATACTCGAGGGCTACACCTTC
TRBJ1-1	-	-	TRBV4-2	CASSPLERGRETEAFF	TGTGCCAGCAGCCCGTTGGAGCGGGGGCGGGAAACTGAAGCTTTCTTT
TRBJ2-3	TRBD1	-	TRBV27	CASSPDRGTNTQYF	TGTGCCAGCAGTCCCGACAGGGGAACTAATACGCAGTATTTT
TRBJ2-7	TRBD2	-	TRBV6-5	CASSPGGGRPYEQYF	TGTGCCAGCAGCCCCGGGGGGGGGCGCCCCTACGAGCAGTACTTC
TRBJ1-1	-	-	TRBV5-6	CASSLQGVGMNTEAFF	TGTGCCAGCAGCCTACAGGGTGTGGGAATGAACACTGAAGCTTTCTTT
TRBJ2-7	TRBD2	-	TRBV7-9	CASSSGLAGPNEQYF	TGTGCCAGCAGCTCGGGACTAGCGGGGCCTAACGAGCAGTACTTC
TRBJ1-2	TRBD1	-	TRBV29-1	CSVGQGAVGGYTF	TGCAGCGTCGGACAGGGGGCAGTGGGGGGCTACACCTTC
TRBJ1-1	-	-	TRBV2	CASSKRRGAEAFF	TGTGCCAGCAGTAAGCGCAGGGGCGCTGAAGCTTTCTTT
TRBJ2-7	-	few	TRBV6-5	CASSQSYEQYF	TGTGCCAGCAGTCAAAGCTACGAGCAGTACTTC
TRBJ2-7	TRBD2	-	TRBV5-4	CASSLASGRGYEQYF	TGTGCCAGCAGCTTGGCTAGCGGGAGGGGATACGAGCAGTACTTC
TRBJ1-2	-	few	TRBV29-1	CSVEHRDGYTF	TGCAGCGTTGAACATCGGGATGGCTACACCTTC
TRBJ1-2	-	-	TRBV6-6	CASSYRDKDGYTF	TGTGCCAGCAGTTATAGGGACAAAGATGGCTACACCTTC
TRBJ1-3	-	-	TRBV2	CASSARTNSGNTIYF	TGTGCCAGCAGTGCCCGGACAAATTCTGGAAACACCATATATTTT